The 25 T cell receptor beta chains presented below share a single source sample, sequenced in a study of cytomegalovirus exposure and HLA in healthy donors. Profiled with immunoSEQ multiplex PCR; TCRdb holds only in-frame clones, not every one. This table holds 160,000 or so clones, 85% to 90% found once. The sequenced material came from PBMCs. The source of these receptors is a man aged 18 to 30 in good health and CMV-seronegative.

The gene calls are TRBV5-1 and TRBJ1-3; 9 bases are a match to TRBD1. Trimming cost V 0 bases and J 3 bases; bases outside gene matches: 4. The length of the CDR3 is 16 residues. From germline, CDR1 is SGHRS and CDR2 YFSETQ. CDR3 bases: TGCGCCAGCAGCTTGGGACAGGGGGACCATGGAAACACCATATATTTT. Translating it yields CASSLGQGDHGNTIYF. Combining the CDR3 with reference TRBV5-1 and TRBJ1-3 gives the whole variable domain KAGVTQTPRYLIKTRGQQVTLSCSPISGHRSVSWYQQTPGQGLQFLFEYFSETQRNKGNFPGRFSGRQFSNSRSEMNVSTLELGDSALYLCASSLGQGDHGNTIYFGEGSWLTVV.

This clone showed up many times. J is TRBJ2-6 and V is TRBV5-4; D call uncertain. CDR3 size: 14 residues. CDR1 and CDR2 from the germline V gene are SGHNT and YYREEE (reference sequence). V lost 6 bases to trimming and J lost 0 bases, with 7 bases between them. The CDR3 reads CASTPSSGANVLTF. In DNA form, the CDR3 reads TGTGCCAGCACCCCCAGCTCTGGGGCCAACGTCCTGACTTTC.

The chain joins TRBV19 to TRBJ2-5, with D perhaps matching TRBD1 (6 bases). There are 14 residues in the CDR3. Germline lookup yields CDR1 LNHDA and CDR2 SQIVND (reference sequence). The germline V and J ends were trimmed by 3 bases and 4 bases, with 12 bases remaining between them. This chain's CDR3 is CASSIQGPGETQYF. As DNA, the CDR3 is TGTGCCAGTAGTATCCAGGGGCCGGGAGAGACCCAGTACTTC.

The rearrangement uses TRBV4-1 and TRBJ2-3, with TRBD2 matching over 7 bases. With 3 bases clipped from V and 0 bases from J, the junction kept 6 bases outside the gene matches. Germline CDR1 MGHRA, CDR2 YSYEKL. The CDR3 is 16 residues long. In nucleotides, the CDR3 is TGCGCCAGCAGCCACCTTAGCGGGCCAAGCACAGATACGCAGTATTTT. It encodes CASSHLSGPSTDTQYF.

The chain links TRBV5-1 to TRBJ1-1; weak D call: TRBD1 (5 bases). The V end was cut by 0 bases, the J end by 4 bases, with 16 bases between. Germline lookup yields CDR1 SGHRS and CDR2 YFSETQ. This CDR3 has 16 residues. CDR3: CASSLVGGSSPTEAFF. DNA for the CDR3: TGCGCCAGCAGCTTGGTCGGGGGGTCATCCCCCACTGAAGCTTTCTTT.

V and J are TRBV18 and TRBJ1-1; no clear D. Germline CDR1 is KGHSH and CDR2 is LQKENI. Deletions cut 6 bases from V and 3 bases from J, with 11 bases between. This CDR3 comprises 13 residues. This CDR3 is CASSPAIDTEAFF. The CDR3 DNA sequence: TGTGCCAGCTCGCCAGCTATTGACACTGAAGCTTTCTTT.

J is TRBJ2-3 and V is TRBV10-3; 8 bases line up with TRBD2. The V gene's germline CDR1 is ENHRY and CDR2 SYGVKD. The CDR3 is 14 residues long. The V segment lost 5 bases and the J segment 1 base; nucleotides outside the gene matches: 2. The CDR3, as DNA: TGTGCCATCAGTAGCGGGGGTGGCACAGATACGCAGTATTTT. Translating gives CAISSGGGTDTQYF.

The chain combines TRBV6-1 with TRBJ2-7; D gene ambiguous. Germline CDR1 is MNHNS and CDR2 is SASEGT. The V end lost 0 bases, the J end lost 6 bases, and 12 bases lay between the germline ends. This CDR3 has 14 residues. The CDR3 DNA follows: TGTGCCAGCAGTGAAGCCAGACACACTGTCGAGCAGTACTTC. It is translated as CASSEARHTVEQYF.

The chain carries TRBV27 and TRBJ2-3; perhaps TRBD1 as D (6 bases). This CDR3 region has 17 residues. The germline V gene encodes CDR1 MNHEY and CDR2 SMNVEV (reference sequence). Trimming stripped 6 bases from V and 0 bases from J, with 19 bases between. Here the CDR3 DNA reads TGTGCCAGCAGCCTTGAGGGGGTACCCTCTAGCACAGATACGCAGTATTTT. Protein: CASSLEGVPSSTDTQYF.

The V gene is TRBV5-1, the J gene TRBJ1-1; D is unresolved. The CDR3 extends over 13 amino acids. The germline V gene encodes CDR1 SGHRS and CDR2 YFSETQ. The V end lost 3 bases, the J end lost 2 bases, and 8 bases lay between the germline ends. The CDR3 region has the DNA TGCGCCAGCAGCTACAGAGTAAACACTGAAGCTTTCTTT. This encodes CASSYRVNTEAFF.

Only one count was recorded for this clone. The chain combines TRBV28 with TRBJ2-3; possibly TRBD2 for D (7 bases). V was cut by 8 bases and J by 4 bases, with 22 bases left in between. The CDR3 covers 16 residues. Germline V lookup: CDR1 MDHEN, CDR2 SYDVKM. The chain's CDR3 is CASLETGRGASDTQYF. CDR3 nucleotides: TGTGCCAGCCTCGAAACGGGGAGGGGGGCGTCAGATACGCAGTATTTT.

V and J are TRBV29-1 and TRBJ2-1; 8 bases are a match to TRBD1. In germline, CDR1 is SQVTM, CDR2 ANQGSEA. This CDR3 is built from 17 residues. J lost 5 bases, V lost 6 bases, and 18 bases had no gene match. The CDR3 is CSVKGQVSWGTHNEQFF. CDR3 nucleotide sequence: TGCAGCGTCAAGGGACAGGTTTCATGGGGGACACACAATGAGCAGTTCTTC.

V gene TRBV11-3 combines with J gene TRBJ2-3; maybe TRBD1 (6 bases). This CDR3 region has 12 residues. With 5 bases removed from V and 12 bases from J, the gap between germline ends came to 15 bases. Germline V gives CDR1 SGHNT, CDR2 YENEEA. CDR3 sequence: CASSDRQVEQYF. CDR3 coding DNA: TGTGCCAGCAGCGATAGACAGGTTGAACAGTATTTT.

In this sample, this clone turned up a few times. The chain combines TRBV6-1 with TRBJ1-5; a weak D match, TRBD1 (5 bases). This CDR3 has 15 residues. The germline V and J ends were trimmed by 0 bases and 7 bases, with 13 bases remaining between them. Germline-derived CDR1 and CDR2 are MNHNS and SASEGT. CDR3 amino acids: CASSEASGHGQPQHF. The CDR3 coding sequence is TGTGCCAGCAGTGAAGCTTCCGGACATGGACAGCCCCAGCATTTT.

The chain uses TRBV11-3 and TRBJ1-1; 7 bases match TRBD1. The CDR3 contains 15 residues. V was pared by 4 bases and J by 1 base, with 6 bases of the junction left unmatched. Germline-derived CDR1 and CDR2 are SGHNT and YENEEA. CDR3 nucleotide sequence: TGTGCCAGCAGCTCAGGGGACAGCTCGAACACTGAAGCTTTCTTT. Translation: CASSSGDSSNTEAFF.

This clone turned up a few times. The V call is TRBV5-1, the J call TRBJ2-7; TRBD1 matches at 8 bases. V lost 0 bases to trimming and J lost 9 bases; unmatched junction nucleotides: 8. This CDR3 has 14 residues. From germline, CDR1 is SGHRS and CDR2 YFSETQ. CDR3 protein: CASSLEGTGIWQYF. CDR3 DNA sequence: TGCGCCAGCAGCTTGGAAGGGACAGGCATATGGCAGTACTTC.

The rearrangement links TRBV7-9 to TRBJ2-7, with 8 bases lining up with TRBD1. This CDR3 comprises 15 residues. Losses at the gene ends were 4 bases for V and 9 bases for J; bases not matched to a gene: 14. Germline-derived CDR1 and CDR2 are SEHNR and FQNEAQ (reference sequence). The CDR3 bases are TGTGCCAGCAGCTCATCAAACGACAGGGGAGAAGGGCAGTACTTC. Its translation: CASSSSNDRGEGQYF. Drawing the rest from reference TRBV7-9 and TRBJ2-7, the complete variable domain is DTGVSQNPRHKITKRGQNVTFRCDPISEHNRLYWYRQTLGQGPEFLTYFQNEAQLEKSRLLSDRFSAERPKGSFSTLEIQRTEQGDSAMYLCASSSSNDRGEGQYFGPGTRLTVT.

This clone was picked up a small number of times. The CDR3 region is CASSESMATDTQYF. The CDR3 region has the DNA TGCGCCAGCAGTGAGTCTATGGCCACAGATACGCAGTATTTT. The chain has TRBV10-1 and TRBJ2-3; D gene unclear. Looked up from germline, CDR1 is WNHNN and CDR2 is SYGVQD (reference sequence). The V end lost 0 bases, the J end lost 2 bases, and 6 bases lay between the germline ends. The CDR3 has 14 residues.

This clone was seen a handful of times. The chain's CDR3 is CASSQDGRGGQPQHF. Written as DNA, the CDR3 is TGCGCCAGCAGCCAAGATGGCAGGGGCGGTCAGCCCCAGCATTTT. The gene calls are TRBV4-1 and TRBJ1-5, with D perhaps TRBD1 (6 bases). CDR1 and CDR2 from the germline V gene are MGHRA and YSYEKL. V lost 0 bases and J lost 6, with 12 bases in between. The CDR3 extends over 15 amino acids.

The J gene is TRBJ2-2, the V gene TRBV27, with D maybe TRBD2 (6 bases). Germline CDR1 MNHEY, CDR2 SMNVEV (reference sequence). The CDR3 is 17 residues long. The germline V and J ends were trimmed by 0 bases and 7 bases, with 18 bases remaining between them. CDR3 coding DNA: TGTGCCAGCAGTTTATCGATCCTGGCGGGGCCTCTCGGGGAGCTGTTTTTT. Translation: CASSLSILAGPLGELFF.

The chain is built from TRBV6-5 and TRBJ2-1; 7 bases line up with TRBD2. The CDR3 loop spans 15 amino acids. Germline V gives CDR1 MNHEY, CDR2 SVGAGI. V gave up 2 bases and J gave up 4 bases; unmatched junction bases: 5. The CDR3 is CASSYNSGGYNEQFF. The CDR3 DNA follows: TGTGCCAGCAGTTACAACTCGGGAGGTTACAATGAGCAGTTCTTC.

The chain has TRBV29-1 and TRBJ2-7; D is possibly TRBD2 (5 bases). Germline CDR1 reads SQVTM; CDR2 reads ANQGSEA. Trimming cost V 2 bases and J 6 bases, with 14 bases left between them. The CDR3 has 13 amino acids. CDR3 region: CSVEIVWRSEQYF. In DNA, the CDR3 is TGCAGCGTTGAAATAGTCTGGAGGAGCGAGCAGTACTTC.

This chain connects TRBV28 to TRBJ2-2; the D gene is possibly TRBD1 (6 bases). The CDR3 loop spans 17 amino acids. Trimming stripped 3 bases from V and 6 bases from J, with 20 bases between. Germline V CDR1 and CDR2: MDHEN, SYDVKM. CDR3: CASSFTGQIGRAGELFF. The CDR3 nucleotides are TGTGCCAGCAGTTTCACGGGACAAATTGGGAGAGCCGGGGAGCTGTTTTTT.

V gene TRBV7-2 combines with J gene TRBJ2-3; a weak D match, TRBD2 (6 bases). Per germline, CDR1 SGHTA and CDR2 FQGNSA. V lost 3 bases to trimming and J lost 0 bases, with 13 bases between them. The CDR3 covers 16 residues. CDR3 nucleotide sequence: TGTGCCAGCAGCTTGCGGACTACATCTAGCACAGATACGCAGTATTTT. Protein product: CASSLRTTSSTDTQYF.

The genes are TRBV2 and TRBJ2-1; 12 bases line up with TRBD2. Germline values: CDR1 SNHLY, CDR2 FYNNEI. The V segment lost 5 bases and the J segment 8 bases; nucleotides outside the gene matches: 10. CDR3 length: 16 residues. CDR3: CASSRGGLAGIYEQFF. As DNA, the CDR3 is TGTGCCAGCAGTCGAGGGGGACTAGCGGGTATCTATGAGCAGTTCTTC. Combining the CDR3 with reference TRBV2 and TRBJ2-1 gives the whole variable domain EPEVTQTPSHQVTQMGQEVILRCVPISNHLYFYWYRQILGQKVEFLVSFYNNEISEKSEIFDDQFSVERPDGSNFTLKIRSTKLEDSAMYFCASSRGGLAGIYEQFFGPGTRLTVL.